This T cell receptor beta chain is drawn from a study of monozygotic twins with inflammatory bowel disease. As to this clonotype: No antigen is known for it.

Unsorted whole blood yielded the total RNA, with T cells left unselected. TCRdb processed the 5' RACE reads again and assigns one entry to each CDR3 protein, with no DNA. The sample totals about 160,000 distinct CDR3 sequences. The CDR3 is made up of 12 amino acids. The germline gives CDR1 GTSNPN, CDR2 SVGIG (reference sequence). Findings and limits, study-wide: Researchers report that IBD patients shared fewer clonotypes with others than healthy twins, especially amid disease activity.

The sequenced material came from blood. V and J are TRBV30 and TRBJ2-5. The clonotype originates from a human donor with ulcerative colitis or Crohn's disease, or a healthy co-twin of an affected twin (not recorded which). This chain's CDR3 is CASSWIAETQYF.